The 5 T cell receptor beta chains given below trace back to one sample, sequenced in a study of control samples from healthy donors and cancer patients. Repertoires were generated with immunoSEQ multiplex PCR, while TCRdb's copy carries only in-frame clones and drops some. The sample gives 80,000 or so clones, roughly nine tenths of which show up once; around 5.8% is in the top ten. Specimen: blood. The receptors here all came from a man aged 50-59 years in good health.

The CDR3 reads CASSPRSGTGDSPLHF. CDR3 in DNA: TGTGCCAGTAGTCCCCGGTCCGGGACAGGGGACTCACCCCTCCACTTT. The gene calls are TRBV19 and TRBJ1-6; 10 nucleotides agree with TRBD1. CDR3 length: 16 residues. Germline CDR1 reads LNHDA; CDR2 reads SQIVND (reference sequence). V lost 5 bases and J lost 10; bases outside the gene matches: 11. Variable domain in full (rest from reference TRBV19 and TRBJ1-6): DGGITQSPKYLFRKEGQNVTLSCEQNLNHDAMYWYRQDPGQGLRLIYYSQIVNDFQKGDIAEGYSVSREKKESFPLTVTSAQKNPTAFYLCASSPRSGTGDSPLHFGNGTRLTVT.

The rearrangement joins TRBV11-2 to TRBJ2-2, with 8 bases identical to TRBD2. The CDR3 length is 17 residues. J was trimmed by 4 bases and V by 5 bases; bases with no gene match: 12. Germline V gives CDR1 SGHAT, CDR2 FQNNGV. CDR3 amino acids: CASSQRRTAGATGELFF. CDR3 sequence (DNA): TGTGCCAGCAGCCAACGACGGACAGCGGGGGCCACCGGGGAGCTGTTTTTT.

The chain uses TRBV7-9 and TRBJ2-6, with D uncertain. The CDR3 has 15 residues. In germline, CDR1 is SEHNR, CDR2 FQNEAQ (reference sequence). Trimming left V 7 bases short and J 2 bases short, with 12 bases between. Written as DNA, the CDR3 is TGTGCCAGCACCCTGGGGATCGCTGGGGCCAACGTCCTGACTTTC. The encoded protein is CASTLGIAGANVLTF.

The chain recombines TRBV9 with TRBJ2-6, with 7 bases that match TRBD1. V shed 0 bases, J shed 2 bases, and the junction held 2 bases outside the gene matches. Germline CDR1 SGDLS, CDR2 YYNGEE. The CDR3 covers 16 residues. The DNA of the CDR3 is TGTGCCAGCAGCGTAGGAAGGGGGCCTGGGGCCAACGTCCTGACTTTC. Protein: CASSVGRGPGANVLTF. The whole variable domain, filled in from reference TRBV9 and TRBJ2-6, reads DSGVTQTPKHLITATGQRVTLRCSPRSGDLSVYWYQQSLDQGLQFLIQYYNGEERAKGNILERFSAQQFPDLHSELNLSSLELGDSALYFCASSVGRGPGANVLTFGAGSRLTVL.

The rearrangement uses TRBV11-2 and TRBJ2-7; D gene unclear. CDR1 and CDR2 (germline): SGHAT, FQNNGV. V lost 3 bases and J 7 bases, leaving 16 bases between the germline ends. The CDR3 covers 14 residues. As DNA, the CDR3 is TGTGCCAGCAGCTTCACGCCCTCAGGAGTAGAGCAGTACTTC. Encoded protein: CASSFTPSGVEQYF. Full variable domain (missing parts from reference TRBV11-2 and TRBJ2-7): EAGVAQSPRYKIIEKRQSVAFWCNPISGHATLYWYQQILGQGPKLLIQFQNNGVVDDSQLPKDRFSAERLKGVDSTLKIQPAKLEDSAVYLCASSFTPSGVEQYFGPGTRLTVT.